The T cell receptor (beta chain) under discussion was sequenced for a study of T cell responses to AZD1222 COVID-19 vaccine. Study-level points and caveats: At baseline, just a handful of AZD1222 recipients tested seropositive.

The method was immunoSEQ multiplex PCR; TCRdb's version includes in-frame clones alone and lacks a portion of them. Here the sample spans 60,000 to 65,000 clones, about four fifths being singletons. V lost 9 bases and J lost 2, with 14 bases in between. Germline V gene data show CDR1 as SNHLY and CDR2 as FYNNEI. The CDR3 has 14 amino acids. Comment on this clone: Its antigen remains unidentified.

This chain joins TRBV2 and TRBJ2-1; D might be TRBD2 (6 bases). The material sequenced was peripheral blood, taken on day 0 of AZD1222 vaccination. The receptor was isolated from an adult in good health. The CDR3 sequence is CASQGGITYNEQFF. The DNA of the CDR3 is TGTGCCAGTCAAGGAGGGATAACCTACAATGAGCAGTTCTTC.